The 18 T cell receptor beta chains below all came from one sample that was sequenced in a study of CD8 T cells in Susac syndrome. The RNA, about 0.45 to 1 ug, was put through reverse transcription using random hexamers. Each CDR3 protein is one row after TCRdb ran MiXCR on the immunoSEQ multiplex PCR reads. The table records 200,000 to 250,000 distinct CDR3 sequences, roughly nine tenths of them present only once. The sequencing input was CD8+ T cells from PBMCs. These receptors all stem from a human donor with multiple sclerosis.

This chain joins TRBV4-2 and TRBJ2-1; D is ambiguous. This CDR3 has 17 amino acids. Germline CDR1 LGHNA, CDR2 YNFKEQ. V gave up 0 bases and J gave up 2 bases, with 14 bases separating them. For the CDR3, the DNA is TGTGCCAGCAGCCAAGATTTCGCCCAAAACCCCTACAATGAGCAGTTCTTC. It is translated as CASSQDFAQNPYNEQFF.

The CDR3 nucleotides read TGTGCCAGCAGCTTAGGGGGTGAGGGCCAGCCCCAGCATTTT. Translation gives CASSLGGEGQPQHF. V gene TRBV13 combines with J gene TRBJ1-5; D unclear. Germline V gives CDR1 PRHDT, CDR2 FYEKMQ (reference sequence). The CDR3 sequence is 14 residues long. The V gene lost 0 bases and the J gene lost 7 bases, with 10 bases spanning the gap.

This rearrangement joins TRBV2 to TRBJ1-6; D is uncertain. Per germline, CDR1 SNHLY and CDR2 FYNNEI. V was cut by 7 bases and J by 7 bases, with 14 bases left in between. This CDR3 region has 14 residues. The DNA for the CDR3 is TGTGCCAGCATTCCCCCGACGGCGAATTCACCCCTCCACTTT. Its translation: CASIPPTANSPLHF.

J is TRBJ1-2 and V is TRBV5-1; D is undetermined. The CDR3 covers 16 residues. The V gene's germline CDR1 is SGHRS and CDR2 YFSETQ. V was clipped by 7 bases and J by 0 bases, with 19 bases between them. CDR3 region: CASQREPTYTNYGYTF. DNA of the CDR3: TGCGCCAGCCAGAGGGAACCTACTTATACTAACTATGGCTACACCTTC.

The V and J genes are TRBV18 and TRBJ1-1; a possible D gene is TRBD1 (5 bases). Germline V gives CDR1 KGHSH, CDR2 LQKENI. V lost 6 bases, J lost 6 bases, and 29 bases lay in between. The CDR3 loop spans 18 amino acids. The CDR3 loop reads CASSEPPLGLGVSAEAFF. The CDR3 DNA reads as TGTGCCAGCTCCGAACCCCCCCTAGGCCTGGGGGTGAGCGCTGAAGCTTTCTTT. Based on the CDR3 plus reference TRBV18 and TRBJ1-1, the full variable domain is NAGVMQNPRHLVRRRGQEARLRCSPMKGHSHVYWYRQLPEEGLKFMVYLQKENIIDESGMPKERFSAEFPKEGPSILRIQQVVRGDSAAYFCASSEPPLGLGVSAEAFFGQGTRLTVV.

The CDR3 region is CASSSLQGLAYNEQFF. The CDR3, as DNA: TGTGCCAGCAGCTCCCTACAGGGGCTTGCCTACAATGAGCAGTTCTTC. This sequence joins TRBV7-9 and TRBJ2-1; 7 bases are a match to TRBD1. This CDR3 contains 16 residues. CDR1 SEHNR and CDR2 FQNEAQ come from the germline V gene (reference sequence). Trimming removed 4 bases from V and 2 bases from J; junction bases left unmatched: 8.

In DNA form, the CDR3 reads TGTGCCAGCAGTTACTCTGGACAGGGTGCGCCCCCCCAGGCACAAGAGACCCAGTACTTC. Its protein product is CASSYSGQGAPPQAQETQYF. J is TRBJ2-5 and V is TRBV6-5; 8 bases fit TRBD1. The CDR3 spans 20 residues. V gave up 0 bases and J gave up 2 bases; unmatched junction bases: 17. Germline V gives CDR1 MNHEY, CDR2 SVGAGI.

V is TRBV4-1 and J is TRBJ2-3; D is unclear. Trimming removed 1 base from V and 2 bases from J, with 7 bases in between. CDR3 length equals 14 residues. Germline CDR1 and CDR2: MGHRA and YSYEKL. The chain's CDR3 is CASSQGATTDTQYF. The CDR3 coding sequence is TGCGCCAGCAGCCAAGGGGCGACCACAGATACGCAGTATTTT.

The rearrangement links TRBV3-1 to TRBJ2-7, with TRBD2 as a possible D gene (5 bases). This CDR3 is 14 amino acids long. V was shortened by 4 bases and J by 3 bases, with 13 bases between the two germline ends. Germline V gene data show CDR1 as LGHDT and CDR2 as YNNKEL (reference sequence). The CDR3: CASSPEDFVYEQYF. CDR3 DNA: TGTGCCAGCAGCCCAGAGGACTTTGTCTACGAGCAGTACTTC.

The chain combines TRBV5-4 with TRBJ2-1, with TRBD2 matching over 12 bases. The CDR3 covers 15 residues. Germline CDR1 reads SGHNT; CDR2 reads YYREEE (reference sequence). The V segment lost 3 bases and the J segment 8 bases; nucleotides outside the gene matches: 6. The DNA for the CDR3 is TGTGCCAGCAGCTCAAGACTAGCGGGAGACCATGAGCAGTTCTTC. It codes for CASSSRLAGDHEQFF.

This chain joins TRBV7-6 and TRBJ2-7; weak D call: TRBD1 (5 bases). V lost 1 base to trimming and J lost 6 bases, with 16 bases between them. In germline, CDR1 is SGHVS, CDR2 FNYEAQ. There are 15 residues in the CDR3. Written as DNA, the CDR3 is TGTGCCAGCAGCTTAGACAGGAGTTTTTTTAGCGAGCAGTACTTC. This translates into CASSLDRSFFSEQYF.

The rearrangement uses TRBV7-6 and TRBJ2-5; TRBD2 might be the D (5 bases). CDR3 size: 14 residues. Trimming cost V 5 bases and J 1 base, with 11 bases left between them. Looked up from germline, CDR1 is SGHVS and CDR2 is FNYEAQ. The DNA of the CDR3 is TGTGCCAGCAGCCAAGGACTGGTCCAAGAGACCCAGTACTTC. It translates to CASSQGLVQETQYF.

The J gene is TRBJ1-2, the V gene TRBV28; no clear D. CDR1 and CDR2 (germline): MDHEN, SYDVKM. The CDR3 is 13 residues long. The V end was cut by 5 bases, the J end by 2 bases, with 9 bases between. The CDR3: CASSISVNYGYTF. For the CDR3, the DNA is TGTGCCAGCAGTATTTCGGTAAACTATGGCTACACCTTC.

This clonotype was counted once. This chain connects TRBV7-9 to TRBJ2-1; D ambiguous. Germline-derived CDR1 and CDR2 are SEHNR and FQNEAQ (reference sequence). CDR3 length: 12 residues. V lost 8 bases, J lost 4 bases, and 9 bases lay in between. The CDR3 region is CASEPRYNEQFF. CDR3 sequence (DNA): TGTGCCAGCGAGCCTCGTTACAATGAGCAGTTCTTC.

This clonotype was recorded once. This chain connects TRBV4-1 to TRBJ2-7; D call uncertain. Germline CDR1 reads MGHRA; CDR2 reads YSYEKL. CDR3 length: 19 amino acids. Trimming pared 1 base from V and 1 base from J, leaving 23 bases between. Here the CDR3 DNA reads TGCGCCAGCAGCCAAGTCGCCAATAAAGGATCCCCGACTTCCTACGAGCAGTACTTC. It specifies CASSQVANKGSPTSYEQYF.

The chain carries TRBV5-4 and TRBJ1-2; the D is unclear. CDR1 and CDR2 (germline): SGHNT, YYREEE (reference sequence). The CDR3 covers 13 residues. V was shortened by 6 bases and J by 8 bases, with 17 bases between the two germline ends. The CDR3 here is CASTSEGVWGYTF. Here the CDR3 DNA reads TGTGCCAGCACCTCGGAGGGAGTGTGGGGCTACACCTTC.

The V and J genes are TRBV28 and TRBJ2-7; no clear D gene. Per germline, CDR1 MDHEN and CDR2 SYDVKM. The V end lost 5 bases, the J end lost 3 bases, and 14 bases lay between the germline ends. The CDR3 extends over 14 amino acids. The CDR3 coding sequence is TGTGCCAGCAGTCTGCTTTTAAGGGTCTACGAGCAGTACTTC. Translating gives CASSLLLRVYEQYF.

This sequence joins TRBV7-2 and TRBJ1-3; D gene unclear. Germline V CDR1 and CDR2: SGHTA, FQGNSA. V lost 4 bases, J lost 0 bases, and 10 bases lay in between. The CDR3 extends over 15 amino acids. The CDR3 sequence is CASSSAGVSGNTIYF. The CDR3 DNA follows: TGTGCCAGCAGCTCAGCGGGTGTCTCTGGAAACACCATATATTTT.